The T cell receptor beta chain under discussion was sequenced for a study of response to subunit inactivated influenza vaccine. This clonotype was seen more than once but under ten times. Antigen unknown. Germline CDR1 reads SGHTA; CDR2 reads FQGNSA. The V end was cut by 3 bases, the J end by 4 bases, with 16 bases between. This CDR3 has 16 residues. Regarding the study as a whole: Authors proposed each seasonal influenza vaccination draws in few new T cells.

TCRdb itself ran the RT-PCR reads through MiXCR, one entry per CDR3 protein. The data contain about 700,000 distinct CDR3 sequences, more than 11% of them seen just once; the ten biggest clones take up 5.5% to 8%. This TCR came from a man aged 50 to 59 who received an inactivated influenza vaccine. The source was PBMCs from blood, collected approximately 15 days before vaccination. This chain uses TRBV7-2 with TRBJ2-4; D tentatively fits TRBD1 or TRBD2 (5 bases each). CDR3 sequence reads: CASSFETARLKNIQYF. The DNA of the CDR3 is TGTGCCAGCAGCTTTGAGACAGCTCGACTAAAAAACATTCAGTACTTC.